The 5 T cell receptor beta chains given below trace back to one sample, sequenced in a study of T cells in Graves' hyperthyroidism and ophthalmopathy. TCR beta CDR3 regions were amplified from RNA transcripts. First-round RT-PCR of the TCR CDR3 relied on the HTBI primer set. TCRdb reanalysed the multiplex PCR reads using MiXCR and keeps one entry per CDR3 protein. The table lists 500,000 to 550,000 distinct CDR3 sequences, roughly 20% of them singletons. Source material: blood. These TCRs come from a man aged 18-30 years with Graves' hyperthyroidism.

The sample holds a few counts of this clonotype. The chain joins TRBV5-8 to TRBJ2-2; D may match TRBD1 or TRBD2 (5 bases each). CDR1 and CDR2 from the germline V gene are SGHTS and YDEGEE. CDR3 length: 15 residues. Trimming cost V 1 base and J 3 bases, with 10 bases left between them. Written as DNA, the CDR3 is TGTGCCAGCAGCTTGTTGGGGGTGGACACCGGGGAGCTGTTTTTT. Translating gives CASSLLGVDTGELFF. Using reference TRBV5-8 and TRBJ2-2 for the parts outside the CDR3, the full variable domain is EAGVTQSPTHLIKTRGQQATLRCSPISGHTSVYWYQQALGLGLQFLLWYDEGEERNRGNFPPRFSGRQFPNYSSELNVNALELEDSALYLCASSLLGVDTGELFFGEGSRLTVL.

This clonotype was counted at least ten times. The genes are TRBV12-3 or TRBV12-4 and TRBJ1-5, with D hard to call. Trimming cost V 4 bases and J 10 bases, with 14 bases left between them. The CDR3 runs to 13 residues. CDR3: CASSSKTGDPQHF. CDR3 nucleotide sequence: TGTGCCAGCAGTTCAAAGACGGGTGATCCCCAGCATTTT.

This clonotype has only a few counts. The chain uses TRBV7-3 and TRBJ1-1; no reliable D call. Germline CDR1 SGHTA, CDR2 FQGTGA. Trimming took off 4 bases at V and 2 bases at J, with 17 bases between the two ends. The CDR3 is 16 residues long. DNA of the CDR3: TGTGCCAGCAGCTCGGGAGGGAGCTGGCTAAACACTGAAGCTTTCTTT. Residues: CASSSGGSWLNTEAFF.

The chain links TRBV18 to TRBJ1-1; D call uncertain. Germline CDR1 reads KGHSH; CDR2 reads LQKENI. V was clipped by 0 bases and J by 8 bases, with 10 bases between them. The CDR3 length is 13 residues. The CDR3 spells CASSPPGLVEAFF. For the CDR3, the DNA is TGTGCCAGCTCACCACCGGGTTTGGTAGAAGCTTTCTTT.

This clonotype was counted at least ten times. The V and J genes are TRBV6-1 and TRBJ1-2, with unresolved D. V lost 5 bases and J lost 5, with 12 bases in between. The germline CDR1 and CDR2 sequences are MNHNS and SASEGT. This CDR3 has 13 residues. CDR3 residues: CASSILMGYGYTF. CDR3 in DNA: TGTGCCAGCAGTATCCTAATGGGGTATGGCTACACCTTC.